This T cell receptor (beta chain) was identified during a study of T cell responses to AZD1222 COVID-19 vaccine. Study conclusions and caveats: Spike regions recognized by vaccine-associated CD4 TCRs spanned the protein, led by 160-218 and 743-854.

Trimming took 3 bases from V and 0 from J, leaving 9 bases between them. The length of the CDR3 is 15 residues. CDR1 and CDR2 (germline): LNHDA, SQIVND (reference sequence). The repertoire was sequenced with immunoSEQ multiplex PCR; TCRdb's copy has only in-frame clones and lacks some. Of 50,000 to 65,000 clones listed, around nine tenths were seen once; the top ten hold approximately 6%. About this clone: The antigen remains undetermined.

This TCR was sampled from an adult who received the MenACWY meningococcal vaccine as a control. The rearrangement links TRBV19 to TRBJ1-3, with unresolved D. Material: peripheral blood, obtained 28 days after the second dose of the MenACWY control vaccine. The CDR3 here is CASSIGRDSGNTIYF. The CDR3 nucleotides are TGTGCCAGTAGTATCGGACGTGACTCTGGAAACACCATATATTTT.